These 10 T cell receptor beta chains share one sample of origin, sequenced in a study of T-cell memory formation after mild COVID-19. TCRdb recomputed calls from the 5' RACE reads with MiXCR, one row per CDR3 protein. The table has hundreds of thousands of distinct CDR3 sequences, 25% to 30% seen once. The specimen was PBMCs or a T cell subset sorted from them (not recorded which). The receptor source for this set is an adult woman who had mild COVID-19 (a few samples of this study predate the infection). Cell type and time point are not known.

This chain uses TRBV9 with TRBJ2-7; tentatively, D is TRBD1 (6 bases). Germline-derived CDR1 and CDR2 are SGDLS and YYNGEE. This CDR3 has 12 amino acids. Trimming stripped 3 bases from V and 6 bases from J, with 10 bases between. The CDR3, as DNA: TGTGCCAGCAGCGGGGGGCATCCCGAGCAGTACTTC. Translation: CASSGGHPEQYF.

The chain recombines TRBV29-1 with TRBJ2-7, with 8 bases identical to TRBD1. The ends lost 5 bases at V and 4 bases at J; junction bases unmatched: 4. The CDR3 length is 12 residues. Per the germline V gene, CDR1 is SQVTM and CDR2 is ANQGSEA. The CDR3 bases are TGCAGCGTTCCGGACAGGGAATACGAGCAGTACTTC. Its translation: CSVPDREYEQYF.

This chain's CDR3 is CASSQDPGFHTDTQYF. The CDR3 region has the DNA TGCGCCAGCAGCCAAGATCCGGGCTTCCACACAGATACGCAGTATTTT. The V call is TRBV4-3, the J call TRBJ2-3; D ambiguous. The CDR3 has 16 amino acids. V lost 0 bases, J lost 2 bases, and 12 bases lay in between. Germline V gene sequence: CDR1 LGHNA, CDR2 YSLEER.

In this sample, this clonotype turned up a few times. The CDR3 loop is CSLRTSGRFIDTQYF. The CDR3 region has the DNA TGCAGCCTCAGGACTAGCGGGAGATTCATAGATACGCAGTATTTT. The chain combines TRBV29-1 with TRBJ2-3, with 13 bases identical to TRBD2. Germline CDR1 and CDR2: SQVTM and ANQGSEA. V was pared by 8 bases and J by 5 bases, with 10 bases of the junction left unmatched. The CDR3 is 15 amino acids.

This chain joins TRBV4-1 and TRBJ1-1, with D hard to call. Trimming removed 4 bases from V and 7 bases from J, with 19 bases in between. The CDR3 is made up of 15 amino acids. CDR1 and CDR2 from the germline V gene are MGHRA and YSYEKL. The CDR3 region has the DNA TGCGCCAGCAGCCTTCACCCGGTTGTTTTTAATGAAGCTTTCTTT. Its protein is CASSLHPVVFNEAFF.

The CDR3 DNA reads TGTGCCAGCACGGGGGTACCGAACACCGGGGAGCTGTTTTTT. This translates into CASTGVPNTGELFF. The rearrangement joins TRBV5-6 to TRBJ2-2, with D perhaps TRBD2 (6 bases). CDR1 SGHDT and CDR2 YYEEEE come from the germline V gene. V shed 6 bases and J shed 0 bases, with 9 bases lying between them. This CDR3 has 14 amino acids.

The chain links TRBV6-5 to TRBJ2-2; D is ambiguous. The germline V gene encodes CDR1 MNHEY and CDR2 SVGAGI. The CDR3 loop spans 9 amino acids. CDR3 sequence (DNA): TGTGCTGCATTCGGGGAGCTGTTTTTT. This sequence encodes CAAFGELFF.

This sequence joins TRBV30 and TRBJ1-1; the match to TRBD1 covers 9 bases. Per germline, CDR1 GTSNPN and CDR2 SVGIG (reference sequence). V gave up 4 bases and J gave up 11 bases; unmatched junction bases: 11. The CDR3 loop spans 13 amino acids. CDR3 loop: CAWNPGTGNGAFF. CDR3 sequence (DNA): TGTGCCTGGAACCCCGGGACAGGGAATGGCGCTTTCTTT.

V and J are TRBV20-1 and TRBJ1-1; a possible D gene is TRBD1 (6 bases). Trimming cost V 0 bases and J 2 bases, with 16 bases left between them. CDR3 length equals 16 residues. CDR1 and CDR2 (germline): DFQATT, SNEGSKA (reference sequence). CDR3 sequence (DNA): TGCAGTGCTAGAGATCAGGGGTGGGCTTTAAACACTGAAGCTTTCTTT. Translation gives CSARDQGWALNTEAFF.

The gene calls are TRBV2 and TRBJ1-2, with D unresolved. The CDR3 is made up of 14 amino acids. Per germline, CDR1 SNHLY and CDR2 FYNNEI. Trimming removed 3 bases from V and 4 bases from J, with 12 bases in between. CDR3 residues: CASSDTARVYGYTF. The CDR3 coding sequence is TGTGCCAGCAGTGACACGGCGAGGGTCTATGGCTACACCTTC.